This paragraph covers one TCR beta chain sequence. The specificity of this receptor is unknown. One base away there is no much larger clone; base qualities are not given. Enrolling through a virtual design, the prospective study's participants ranged in age from roughly 18 to 95 years and lived across 24 United States geographic areas. In the prospective study, participants were assigned to cohorts based on the clinical history participants reported in a screening survey and a study questionnaire. For ImmuneRACE Cohort 3, a participant was defined as recovered based on two consecutive negative NP/OP PCR tests, clearance by a healthcare professional, or resolution of symptoms. In the prospective study, whole blood, serum and a nasopharyngeal or oropharyngeal swab were collected from each participant by mobile phlebotomists. Prospective study participants could optionally give additional blood draws and questionnaires over an approximately 2-month period. Before DNA extraction, prospective study blood samples were shipped either frozen or at room temperature.

CDR1 and CDR2 were assigned from the germline V gene as MDHEN and SYDVKM. The CDR3 sequence holds 14 residues, the cysteine and phenylalanine included. CDR3 DNA is the only sequence kept; it has 42 bases, read in frame from the first base. V is reduced by 2 bases and J by 1 base, leaving a spacing of 6 bases between them. These data originate in a study of blood T cell repertoires in COVID-19 (dated by TCRdb to 2018 to 2020). With regard to the full study: The collaborator samples originated in the United States, Italy and Spain and spanned the acute and convalescent phases of COVID-19. The sample metadata nearly always contained a de-identified subject ID, COVID-19 status, age in years and sex. HLA class I and class II types, where available, came from metadata supplied by the sample provider rather than from assay-based typing. The samples were drawn from two sources: the first 160 participants of the ongoing ImmuneRACE study, and about 1,300 subjects contributed by 6 global collaborators. The prospective study material was composed of cDNA or gDNA derived from T cells, B-cell-depleted T cells, or PBMCs. The repertoires were released in a freely available public database intended as a resource for research on the immune response to SARS-CoV-2. Deeply sampled blood TCRbeta repertoires from subjects exposed to, actively infected with, or recovered from COVID-19 were included in the dataset.

Paper-wide results and their limitations: The quantity of clinical and demographic metadata differed by source and by participant and was supplied without curation.

TCRbeta CDR3 regions were amplified from genomic DNA using the immunoSEQ Assay, a bias-controlled multiplex PCR. On the authors' methods: Nucleated cell counts per sample were estimated from amplification of reference gene primers within the assay. To quantify the absolute abundance of each unique TCRbeta CDR3 rearrangement, sequence reads were collapsed and filtered. For each sample, productive Simpson clonality was calculated as the square root of Simpson's diversity index across productive rearrangements. The immuneACCESS repertoire file appears here via TCRdb, limited to in-frame rearrangements. These files lack a portion of the clones; in checked studies, under half of the deficit traces to unresolved V genes, and the cause of the others is not known. D and trimming come from the DNA, and the V and J calls and clone size come from that table. A total of over 120,000 clones appear in this sample, about 75% of them only once. 2.5% to 3.5% of the sample is taken by the ten largest.

The sequenced material came from PBMCs or T cells enriched from blood (not recorded which). The rearrangement joined TRBV28 to TRBJ1-5; the D segment cannot be called with confidence. The receptor was isolated from a woman aged 45-65 years who had recovered from COVID-19. This receptor carries the CDR3 CASSLRQSNQPQHF. The bases read TGTGCCAGCAGTTTACGCCAGAGCAATCAGCCCCAGCATTTT.